A selection of T cell receptor beta chains follows, all from one sample in a study of STAT5B mutations in CD4+ large granular lymphocyte leukemia. Clones were read by immunoSEQ multiplex PCR, and TCRdb kept only the in-frame ones, dropping some. This sample has approximately 24,000 clones, with 60% to 80% found just once. Sequencing used CD4+ T cells from blood buffy coats. These receptors all come from a human donor in good health. CDR3s leave out the opening cysteine and the closing phenylalanine or tryptophan. Fields, in order: D gene, V gene, J gene, CDR3 protein. The D gene is left open where the match is weak.

>NA|TRBV7-6|TRBJ2-3
ASSRPLTGDGRDTQY
>TRBD1|TRBV11-3|TRBJ1-1
ASSSDRGQWAEAF
>NA|TRBV5-1|TRBJ2-7
ASSLFSGYEQY
>TRBD2|TRBV30|TRBJ2-7
AWRGLAGGPAKH
>NA|TRBV6-6|TRBJ2-7
ASRRDGSSYEQY
>NA|TRBV10-3|TRBJ1-2
AISESYSGYT
>NA|TRBV11-2|TRBJ2-5
ASSLETGLKTQY
>NA|TRBV5-5|TRBJ1-1
ASSFHGFSEAF
>TRBD1|TRBV18|TRBJ1-1
ASSRGQGEAF
>TRBD1|TRBV18|TRBJ2-3
ASSPQGGQGPDTQY
>TRBD1|TRBV5-1|TRBJ1-6
ASTPGGGAGHSPLH
>TRBD1|TRBV5-4|TRBJ2-7
ASSLPGQGGGEQY
>NA|TRBV18|TRBJ1-1
ASPLKQNTEAF
>NA|TRBV7-9|TRBJ1-1
ASSFGQENTEAF
>NA|TRBV28|TRBJ2-7
ASRPAGKDYEQY
>NA|TRBV19|TRBJ2-7
ASTMGGQGATYEQY